Shown below are 8 T cell receptor beta chains from a single sample sequenced in a study of CD8 T cells in ankylosing spondylitis (dated by TCRdb to 2017 to 2019). The library was made by 5' RACE. Data came from an Illumina HiSeq 2500. Clones were called with MiXCR by TCRdb after fastp trimmed the public reads at Q25, and only in-frame beta chains were retained. Rows are unified per CDR3 protein, each entry keeping the most common DNA and genes. Here the sample has 300,000 to 350,000 distinct CDR3 sequences; less than 25% occur a single time. The top ten constitute roughly 4% of the sample. Sample: blood, either unsorted or a sorted T cell fraction (not recorded which). These receptor sequences come from a female donor with ankylosing spondylitis or in good health (not recorded which).

The CDR3 is CASSLRSKIDTQYF. The CDR3 DNA follows: TGTGCCAGCAGTTTGCGGTCGAAAATCGATACGCAGTATTTT. The rearrangement links TRBV28 to TRBJ2-3; D is undetermined. V lost 3 bases to trimming and J lost 6 bases, with 13 bases between them. Germline CDR1 is MDHEN and CDR2 is SYDVKM. The CDR3 extends over 14 amino acids.

This clonotype was observed at least ten times. This chain connects TRBV5-1 to TRBJ2-3, with a tentative D call TRBD2 (5 bases). The CDR3 loop spans 16 amino acids. V dropped 1 base and J dropped 2 bases, with 14 bases sitting between them. Germline loops: CDR1 SGHRS, CDR2 YFSETQ. DNA for the CDR3: TGCGCCAGCAGCTTGAGTAAGGACTTCCTCACAGATACGCAGTATTTT. It yields the protein CASSLSKDFLTDTQYF.

The rearrangement links TRBV20-1 to TRBJ2-7, with 9 nucleotides matching TRBD1. This CDR3 is built from 14 residues. Looked up from germline, CDR1 is DFQATT and CDR2 is SNEGSKA (reference sequence). V was clipped by 6 bases and J by 7 bases; unmatched bases: 13. CDR3 nucleotides: TGCAGTGCCCCGAGGGGGACAGGGACCAAGGAGCAGTACTTC. It codes for CSAPRGTGTKEQYF.

The chain carries TRBV6-1 and TRBJ1-5; no reliable D call. V was clipped by 4 bases and J by 4 bases, with 11 bases between them. Germline values: CDR1 MNHNS, CDR2 SASEGT. The CDR3 length is 14 residues. CDR3 loop: CASSAMLANQPQHF. CDR3 coding DNA: TGTGCCAGCAGTGCAATGCTTGCTAATCAGCCCCAGCATTTT.

In this sample, this clonotype turned up a few times. The chain couples TRBV15 to TRBJ2-1; 9 bases map to TRBD2. The CDR3 loop spans 15 amino acids. CDR1 and CDR2 from the germline V gene are LNHNV and YYDKDF (reference sequence). J was trimmed by 7 bases and V by 0 bases; bases with no gene match: 4. Here the CDR3 reads CATSREAGGQNEQFF. In DNA form, the CDR3 reads TGTGCCACCAGCAGAGAGGCGGGAGGGCAGAATGAGCAGTTCTTC.

The V gene is TRBV11-2, the J gene TRBJ2-3; D unresolved. Trimming pared 4 bases from V and 7 bases from J, leaving 9 bases between. CDR3 size: 12 residues. CDR1 and CDR2 from the germline V gene are SGHAT and FQNNGV. The CDR3 reads CASSSAGHTQYF. The CDR3 nucleotides are TGTGCCAGCAGCTCCGCTGGACATACGCAGTATTTT.

V gene TRBV20-1 combines with J gene TRBJ2-3; D is possibly TRBD2 (5 bases). The length of the CDR3 is 11 residues. Looked up from germline, CDR1 is DFQATT and CDR2 is SNEGSKA (reference sequence). Between the trimmed V and J ends, which lost 5 bases and 7 bases, there was a span of 10 bases. The CDR3 loop reads CSAVLAYTQYF. CDR3 DNA sequence: TGCAGTGCTGTTCTAGCCTATACGCAGTATTTT.

This clonotype showed up just a few times. The chain combines TRBV7-2 with TRBJ2-3; D is ambiguous. Germline CDR1 SGHTA, CDR2 FQGNSA. CDR3 length: 15 residues. With 1 base removed from V and 0 bases from J, the gap between germline ends came to 8 bases. CDR3 amino acids: CASSLEPFSTDTQYF. CDR3 nucleotide sequence: TGTGCCAGCAGCTTAGAGCCGTTTAGCACAGATACGCAGTATTTT.